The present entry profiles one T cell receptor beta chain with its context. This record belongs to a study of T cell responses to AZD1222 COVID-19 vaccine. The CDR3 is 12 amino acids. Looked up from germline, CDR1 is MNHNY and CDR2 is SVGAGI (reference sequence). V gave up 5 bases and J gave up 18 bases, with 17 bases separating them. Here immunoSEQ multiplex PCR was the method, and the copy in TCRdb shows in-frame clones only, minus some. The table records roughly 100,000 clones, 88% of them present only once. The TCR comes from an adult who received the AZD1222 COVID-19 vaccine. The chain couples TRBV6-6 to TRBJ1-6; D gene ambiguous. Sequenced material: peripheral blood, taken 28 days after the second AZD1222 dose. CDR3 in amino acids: CASSHGGGGPHF. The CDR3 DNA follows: TGTGCCAGCAGTCACGGCGGAGGCGGCCCCCACTTT.